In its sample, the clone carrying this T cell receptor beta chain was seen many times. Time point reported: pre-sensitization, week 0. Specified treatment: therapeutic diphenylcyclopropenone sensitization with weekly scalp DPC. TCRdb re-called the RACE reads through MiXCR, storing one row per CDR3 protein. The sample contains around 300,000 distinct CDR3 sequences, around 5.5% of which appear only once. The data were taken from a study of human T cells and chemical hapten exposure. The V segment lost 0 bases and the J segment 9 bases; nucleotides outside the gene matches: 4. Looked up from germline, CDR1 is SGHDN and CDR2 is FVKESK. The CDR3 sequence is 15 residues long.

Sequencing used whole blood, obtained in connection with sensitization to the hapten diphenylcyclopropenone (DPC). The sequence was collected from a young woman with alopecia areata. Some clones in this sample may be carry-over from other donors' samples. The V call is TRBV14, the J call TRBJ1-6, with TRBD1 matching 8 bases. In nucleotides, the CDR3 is TGTGCCAGCAGCCAAGAGCAGGGGGCAATTTCACCCCTCCACTTT. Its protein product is CASSQEQGAISPLHF.